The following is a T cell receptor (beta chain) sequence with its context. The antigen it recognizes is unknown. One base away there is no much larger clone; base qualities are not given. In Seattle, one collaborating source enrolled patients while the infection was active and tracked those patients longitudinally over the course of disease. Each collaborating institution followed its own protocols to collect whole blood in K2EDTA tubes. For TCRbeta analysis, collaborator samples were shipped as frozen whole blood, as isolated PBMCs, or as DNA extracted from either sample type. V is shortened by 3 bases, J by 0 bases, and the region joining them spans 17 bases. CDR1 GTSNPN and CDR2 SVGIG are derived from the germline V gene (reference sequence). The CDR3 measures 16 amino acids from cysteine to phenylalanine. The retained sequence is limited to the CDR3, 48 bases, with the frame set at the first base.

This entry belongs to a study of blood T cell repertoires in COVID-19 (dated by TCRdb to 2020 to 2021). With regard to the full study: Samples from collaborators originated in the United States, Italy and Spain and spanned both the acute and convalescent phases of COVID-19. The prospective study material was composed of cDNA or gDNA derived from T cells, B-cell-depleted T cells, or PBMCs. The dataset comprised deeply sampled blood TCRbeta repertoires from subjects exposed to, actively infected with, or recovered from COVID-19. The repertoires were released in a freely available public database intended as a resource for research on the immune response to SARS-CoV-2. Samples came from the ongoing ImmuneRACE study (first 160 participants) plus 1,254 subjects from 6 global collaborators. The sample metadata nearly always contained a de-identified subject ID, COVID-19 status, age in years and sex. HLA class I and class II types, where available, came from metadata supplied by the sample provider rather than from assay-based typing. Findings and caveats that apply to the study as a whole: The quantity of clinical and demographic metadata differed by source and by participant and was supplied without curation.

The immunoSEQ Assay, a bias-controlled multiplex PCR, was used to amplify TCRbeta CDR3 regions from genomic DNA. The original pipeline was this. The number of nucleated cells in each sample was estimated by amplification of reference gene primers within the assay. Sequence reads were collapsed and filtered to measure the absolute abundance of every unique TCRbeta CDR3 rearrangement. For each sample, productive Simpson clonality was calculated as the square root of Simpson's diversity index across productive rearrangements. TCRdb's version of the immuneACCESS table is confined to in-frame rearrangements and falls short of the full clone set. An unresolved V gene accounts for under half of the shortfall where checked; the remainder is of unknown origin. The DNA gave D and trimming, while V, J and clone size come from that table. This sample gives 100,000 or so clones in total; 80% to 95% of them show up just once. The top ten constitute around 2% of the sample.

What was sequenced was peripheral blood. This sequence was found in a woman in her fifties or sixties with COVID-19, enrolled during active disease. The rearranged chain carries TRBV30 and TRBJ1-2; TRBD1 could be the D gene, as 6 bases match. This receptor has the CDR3 CAWSDQGNLANYGYTF. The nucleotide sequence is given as TGTGCCTGGAGCGACCAGGGGAATTTGGCTAACTATGGCTACACCTTC.